This paragraph reports one T cell receptor beta chain. Its matching antigen is unknown. Germline V lookup: CDR1 MNHEY, CDR2 SVGAGI. The CDR3 is 15 amino acids. V lost 2 bases, J lost 1 base, and 3 bases stayed unmatched. The data are from a study of T cells in Graves' hyperthyroidism and ophthalmopathy. Regarding the study as a whole: The model made its ophthalmopathy prediction, and onset followed a median around 6.9 months later. In the analysis, a 13 V-J model separated ophthalmopathy from stable hyperthyroidism.

Researchers took RNA transcripts and amplified the TCR beta CDR3 regions from them. RT-PCR in the first round (using the HTBI primer set) targeted the TCR CDR3. TCRdb ran MiXCR on the multiplex PCR reads and lists one entry per CDR3 protein. The table lists about 740,000 distinct CDR3 sequences, roughly 15% of them singletons. Sequences were obtained from blood. The rearrangement uses TRBV6-5 and TRBJ2-7; TRBD1 aligns across 9 bases. The TCR was taken from a woman between 18 and 29 years old with Graves' hyperthyroidism. The CDR3 DNA reads as TGTGCCAGCAGTTACGGGACAGGGAGGTCCTACGAGCAGTACTTC. It encodes CASSYGTGRSYEQYF.